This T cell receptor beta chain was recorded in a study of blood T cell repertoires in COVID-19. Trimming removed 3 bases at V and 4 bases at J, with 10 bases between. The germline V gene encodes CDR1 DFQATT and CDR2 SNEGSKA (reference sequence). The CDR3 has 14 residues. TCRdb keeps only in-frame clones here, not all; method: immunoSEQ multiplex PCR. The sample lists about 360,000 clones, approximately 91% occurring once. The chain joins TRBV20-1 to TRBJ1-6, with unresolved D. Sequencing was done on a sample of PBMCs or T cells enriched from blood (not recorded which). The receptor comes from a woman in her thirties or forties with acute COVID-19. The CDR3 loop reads CSASSSSYNSPLHF. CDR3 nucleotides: TGCAGTGCTAGTTCTAGTTCATATAATTCACCCCTCCACTTT.